This T cell receptor beta chain stems from a study of OX40 agonist ivuxolimab in advanced cancers. For the study at large: Participants, around 80% male, averaged approximately 56 years of age, ranging from about 23 to 90. Previous treatment with anti-PD-1, anti-PD-L1 or anti-CTLA-4 therapy was allowed; under 50% had received some. Study-wide results and limits: Partial responders at 0.1-3.0 mg/kg had among the lowest clonal expansion. Expanded clones tended on average to be more numerous among CD8+ T cells than CD4+.

The data were produced by immunoSEQ multiplex PCR, yet TCRdb's version contains in-frame clones alone and is incomplete. Of roughly 48,000 clones listed, 82% were seen once; the top ten hold roughly 2.2%. Germline V gene lookup returns CDR1 SGHTA and CDR2 FQGTGA. The CDR3 runs 15 residues. With 6 bases removed from V and 3 bases from J, the gap between germline ends came to 18 bases. Concerning this clone: Antigen specificity is unknown.

The chain links TRBV7-3 to TRBJ2-7; D call uncertain. The material sequenced was CD4+ or CD8+ T cells sorted from blood, taken in a trial of the OX40 agonist ivuxolimab. The TCR comes from an adult with an advanced solid tumor such as melanoma, head and neck, liver or kidney cancer. CDR3 protein: CASRQKVPVFYEQYF. CDR3 nucleotide sequence: TGTGCCAGCAGACAAAAGGTCCCCGTTTTCTACGAGCAGTACTTC.